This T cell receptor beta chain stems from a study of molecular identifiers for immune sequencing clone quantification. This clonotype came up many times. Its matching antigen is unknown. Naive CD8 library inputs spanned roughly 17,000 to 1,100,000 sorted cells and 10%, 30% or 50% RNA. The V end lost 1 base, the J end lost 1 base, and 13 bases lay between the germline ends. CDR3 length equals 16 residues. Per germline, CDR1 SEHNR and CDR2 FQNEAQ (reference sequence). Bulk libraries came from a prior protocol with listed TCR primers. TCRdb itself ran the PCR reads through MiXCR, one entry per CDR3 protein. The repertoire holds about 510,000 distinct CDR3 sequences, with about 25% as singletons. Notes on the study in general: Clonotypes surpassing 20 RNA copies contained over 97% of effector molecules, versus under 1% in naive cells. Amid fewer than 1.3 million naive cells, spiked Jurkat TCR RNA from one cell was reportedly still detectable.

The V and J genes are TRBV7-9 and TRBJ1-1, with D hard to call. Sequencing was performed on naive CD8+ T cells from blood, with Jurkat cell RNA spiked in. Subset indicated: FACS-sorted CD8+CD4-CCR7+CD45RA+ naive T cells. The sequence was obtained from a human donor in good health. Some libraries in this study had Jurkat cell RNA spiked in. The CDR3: CASSLGNTGKNTEAFF. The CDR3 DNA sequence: TGTGCCAGCAGCTTAGGTAATACGGGAAAGAACACTGAAGCTTTCTTT.